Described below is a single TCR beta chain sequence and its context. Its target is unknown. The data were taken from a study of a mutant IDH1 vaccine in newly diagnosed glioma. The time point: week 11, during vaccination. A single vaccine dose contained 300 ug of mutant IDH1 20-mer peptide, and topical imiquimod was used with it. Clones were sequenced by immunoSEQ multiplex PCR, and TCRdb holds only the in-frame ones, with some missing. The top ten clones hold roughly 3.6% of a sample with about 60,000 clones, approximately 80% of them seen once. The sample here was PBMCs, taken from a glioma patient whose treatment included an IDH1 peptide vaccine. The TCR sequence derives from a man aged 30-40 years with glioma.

The CDR3 nucleotides read TGTGCCAGCAGTTTACAACCGGGACGGACCTCTCGGGAGCAGTACTTC. As protein: CASSLQPGRTSREQYF. The chain links TRBV28 to TRBJ2-7; D may match TRBD1 or TRBD2 (5 bases each). The germline CDR1 and CDR2 sequences are MDHEN and SYDVKM. V was trimmed by 2 bases and J by 7 bases, leaving 21 bases between them. The CDR3 has 16 amino acids.